Shown below are 17 T cell receptor beta chains from a single sample sequenced in a study of early T cells in non-severe SARS-CoV-2 infection. MiXCR was run by TCRdb on the 5' RACE reads, yielding one entry per CDR3 protein. The sample has 100,000 to 150,000 distinct CDR3 sequences, under 15% seen once; the top ten hold around a fifth. Sequenced material: whole blood. These receptors originate from an adult who was a healthcare worker with PCR-confirmed SARS-CoV-2 infection or an uninfected control (not recorded which).

This clonotype was observed a handful of times. This chain connects TRBV27 to TRBJ2-5, with D uncertain. Germline loops: CDR1 MNHEY, CDR2 SMNVEV (reference sequence). The V end was cut by 4 bases, the J end by 0 bases, with 6 bases between. This CDR3 is 13 amino acids long. The DNA of the CDR3 is TGTGCCAGCAGTTGGAGTAACCAAGAGACCCAGTACTTC. Translated: CASSWSNQETQYF.

This clonotype was recorded only once. The genes are TRBV2 and TRBJ2-7, with D tentatively TRBD2 (6 bases). V was clipped by 3 bases and J by 3 bases, with 12 bases between them. This CDR3 has 14 amino acids. Germline CDR1 is SNHLY and CDR2 is FYNNEI. The DNA for the CDR3 is TGTGCCAGCAGTGAGGGGACTGGTCTCTACGAGCAGTACTTC. Protein product: CASSEGTGLYEQYF.

The rearrangement joins TRBV6-6 to TRBJ2-2; D may correspond to TRBD1 or TRBD2 (5 bases each). V was pared by 3 bases and J by 4 bases, with 15 bases between. The germline gives CDR1 MNHNY, CDR2 SVGAGI (reference sequence). The CDR3 runs to 16 residues. CDR3 protein: CASSYISGLGTGELFF. The DNA for the CDR3 is TGTGCCAGCAGTTATATCTCGGGGCTCGGCACCGGGGAGCTGTTTTTT.

This clonotype was seen only a few times. This chain uses TRBV20-1 with TRBJ2-2; 8 bases fit TRBD2. The CDR3 contains 13 residues. The J segment lost 6 bases and the V segment lost 3 bases, leaving 3 bases of the junction unmatched. Per germline, CDR1 DFQATT and CDR2 SNEGSKA (reference sequence). CDR3 region: CSARMTSAGELFF. DNA for the CDR3: TGCAGTGCTAGGATGACTAGCGCCGGGGAGCTGTTTTTT.

This clonotype was picked up many times. The chain recombines TRBV18 with TRBJ2-7, with D maybe TRBD2 (5 bases). V lost 3 bases and J 0 bases, leaving 12 bases between the germline ends. Germline V gene lookup returns CDR1 KGHSH and CDR2 LQKENI. The CDR3 is 15 amino acids. The CDR3 region has the DNA TGTGCCAGCTCACCGACGCGAGGGAGCTCCTACGAGCAGTACTTC. It is translated as CASSPTRGSSYEQYF. The full variable domain, in which reference TRBV18 and TRBJ2-7 provide the parts outside the CDR3, is NAGVMQNPRHLVRRRGQEARLRCSPMKGHSHVYWYRQLPEEGLKFMVYLQKENIIDESGMPKERFSAEFPKEGPSILRIQQVVRGDSAAYFCASSPTRGSSYEQYFGPGTRLTVT.

V and J are TRBV10-3 and TRBJ1-2; 9 bases line up with TRBD1. The V and J ends lost 2 bases and 7 bases, in that order; junction bases with no gene match: 11. Germline V CDR1 and CDR2: ENHRY, SYGVKD. The length of the CDR3 is 16 residues. The CDR3 here is CAISEAPGTGPSGYTF. The CDR3 DNA follows: TGTGCCATCAGTGAGGCCCCTGGGACAGGGCCTAGTGGCTACACCTTC.

This clonotype was recorded at least ten times. V is TRBV30 and J is TRBJ2-3; perhaps TRBD1 as D (5 bases). The ends were cut back, 3 bases at V and 1 base at J, with 11 bases in the middle. This CDR3 contains 14 residues. Germline loops: CDR1 GTSNPN, CDR2 SVGIG (reference sequence). The CDR3, as DNA: TGTGCCTGGAGCTTCGGACAACGCACAGATACGCAGTATTTT. As protein: CAWSFGQRTDTQYF.

This clonotype was picked up many times. The gene calls are TRBV5-8 and TRBJ2-5, with 7 bases matching TRBD1. The junction had 6 bases not matched to a gene; V was cut back by 6 bases and J by 4 bases. CDR1 and CDR2 from the germline V gene are SGHTS and YDEGEE. The length of the CDR3 is 13 residues. This CDR3 is CASTTGNAETQYF. The CDR3 nucleotides read TGTGCCAGCACGACAGGGAATGCAGAGACCCAGTACTTC.

As regards this clonotype: This CDR3 fails to terminate in the conserved phenylalanine or tryptophan, so it likely reflects a read error. The chain links TRBV5-1 to TRBJ2-7; D possibly corresponds to TRBD2 (6 bases). CDR1 and CDR2 from the germline V gene are SGHRS and YFSETQ. The CDR3 is made up of 14 amino acids. V lost 7 bases, J lost 1 base, and 15 bases lay in between. The CDR3 loop is CASSGGDGSYEQYL. DNA for the CDR3: TGCGCCAGCTCCGGAGGGGATGGGTCCTACGAGCAGTACCTC.

The chain joins TRBV5-5 to TRBJ2-2; D uncertain. V shed 4 bases and J shed 4 bases, with 8 bases lying between them. The CDR3 contains 13 residues. Germline V gene data show CDR1 as SGHKS and CDR2 as YYEKEE (reference sequence). The DNA of the CDR3 is TGTGCCAGCAGCCCCGCGGCCACCGGGGAGCTGTTTTTT. Translated, it gives CASSPAATGELFF.

The sample holds a few counts of this clonotype. The V call is TRBV5-1, the J call TRBJ1-3; D gene unclear. Germline V gene data show CDR1 as SGHRS and CDR2 as YFSETQ. Trimming took 5 bases from V and 0 from J, leaving 12 bases between them. The CDR3 is 15 residues long. The CDR3 loop is CASSRSPNSGNTIYF. CDR3 DNA sequence: TGCGCCAGCAGTCGAAGCCCCAACTCTGGAAACACCATATATTTT.

This rearrangement joins TRBV30 to TRBJ2-6, with 7 bases lining up with TRBD1. The CDR3 extends over 13 amino acids. The J segment lost 2 bases and the V segment lost 6 bases, leaving 1 base of the junction unmatched. Germline V gene sequence: CDR1 GTSNPN, CDR2 SVGIG (reference sequence). The CDR3 region has the DNA TGTGCCTGCGACAGGGCTGGGGCCAACGTCCTGACTTTC. It codes for CACDRAGANVLTF.

This sequence joins TRBV3-1 and TRBJ2-1; D gene ambiguous. The length of the CDR3 is 16 residues. From germline, CDR1 is LGHDT and CDR2 YNNKEL (reference sequence). V was trimmed by 4 bases and J by 1 base, leaving 14 bases between them. The CDR3 region is CASSLLPGGSYNEQFF. As DNA, the CDR3 is TGTGCCAGCAGCCTACTTCCAGGCGGATCCTACAATGAGCAGTTCTTC.

This clonotype was found a few times. The CDR3 protein is CASSIPQRVLFGYTF. CDR3 sequence (DNA): TGTGCCAGTAGTATCCCCCAACGGGTTTTATTCGGCTACACCTTC. The rearrangement uses TRBV19 and TRBJ1-2; D remains ambiguous. Germline CDR1 reads LNHDA; CDR2 reads SQIVND (reference sequence). The CDR3 runs 15 residues. Trimming left V 3 bases short and J 8 bases short, with 19 bases between.

The CDR3 loop is CASSPRIGQWNTEAFF. DNA for the CDR3: TGCGCCAGCAGCCCCCGCATTGGGCAGTGGAACACTGAAGCTTTCTTT. The chain uses TRBV4-1 and TRBJ1-1, with D hard to call. CDR1 MGHRA and CDR2 YSYEKL come from the germline V gene. There are 16 residues in the CDR3. With 4 bases removed from V and 1 base from J, the gap between germline ends came to 16 bases.

The V and J genes are TRBV3-1 and TRBJ1-5, with a possible D match to TRBD1 (5 bases). CDR3 length: 14 residues. V lost 8 bases and J lost 0, with 11 bases in between. Germline V CDR1 and CDR2: LGHDT, YNNKEL (reference sequence). The CDR3 DNA reads as TGTGCCAGCGGGGGAGGATATAGCAATCAGCCCCAGCATTTT. Its translation: CASGGGYSNQPQHF.

The rearrangement links TRBV12-3 or TRBV12-4 to TRBJ1-6; 9 bases are shared with TRBD1. The ends lost 4 bases at V and 4 bases at J; junction bases unmatched: 2. The CDR3 runs to 15 residues. Here the CDR3 DNA reads TGTGCCAGCAGTTCGACAGGGGGGTATAATTCACCCCTCCACTTT. It codes for CASSSTGGYNSPLHF.